Listed below are T cell receptor beta chains from one sample, sequenced in a study of blood T cell repertoires in COVID-19. The assay was immunoSEQ multiplex PCR, and TCRdb's table has in-frame clones only and misses some. Among 150,000 to 200,000 clones listed, about 80% were seen once. The sequenced material came from peripheral blood. The receptor set was obtained from a woman older than 75 with acute or convalescent COVID-19. The CDR3 runs from the conserved cysteine through the conserved F or W. A D gene is named only where the DNA matches it firmly. Part of the rows lack a size; the others show once, few, many or a class for expanded clones.

J,D,V,size,CDR3,DNA
TRBJ1-1,TRBD1,TRBV30,.,CASVNRGVSAFF,TGTGCCTCAGTCAACAGGGGAGTGAGTGCTTTCTTT
TRBJ2-7,TRBD2,TRBV6-1,.,CASSEALNRGLAYTYEQYF,TGTGCCAGCAGTGAAGCGCTTAACAGGGGACTAGCGTATACCTACGAGCAGTACTTC
TRBJ2-4,TRBD1,TRBV19,few,CATQSGTGGVIQYF,TGTGCCACACAATCCGGGACAGGGGGCGTCATTCAGTACTTC
TRBJ2-5,.,TRBV7-2,.,CASSPRLIQETQYF,TGTGCCAGCAGCCCCAGACTTATCCAAGAGACCCAGTACTTC
TRBJ1-6,.,TRBV19,.,CASSIAAGTGSPLHF,TGTGCCAGTAGTATAGCTGCGGGAACTGGTTCACCCCTCCACTTT
TRBJ1-1,TRBD1,TRBV7-2,.,CASSLANRGLEGEAFF,TGTGCCAGCAGCTTAGCTAACAGGGGGCTGGAGGGTGAAGCTTTCTTT
TRBJ2-5,TRBD1,TRBV18,.,CASSAQTGGQETQYF,TGTGCCAGCTCAGCGCAGACAGGGGGCCAAGAGACCCAGTACTTC
TRBJ2-3,TRBD1,TRBV4-1,.,CASSQETGVIDTQYF,TGCGCCAGCAGCCAGGAGACAGGGGTGATAGATACGCAGTATTTT
TRBJ2-1,TRBD1,TRBV5-4,few,CASSSGTGGYNEQFF,TGTGCCAGCAGCTCCGGGACAGGGGGCTACAATGAGCAGTTCTTC
TRBJ2-2,TRBD2,TRBV11-3,.,CASSPEGGSVRTGELFF,TGTGCCAGCAGCCCCGAGGGCGGGAGCGTTAGGACCGGGGAGCTGTTTTTT
TRBJ2-5,TRBD1,TRBV19,.,CASGRGTGAYQETQYF,TGTGCCAGTGGACGGGGGACAGGGGCTTACCAAGAGACCCAGTACTTC
TRBJ2-1,.,TRBV29-1,once,CSDLGQFASNEQFF,TGCAGCGACCTCGGACAGTTCGCTTCAAATGAGCAGTTCTTC
TRBJ2-7,TRBD1,TRBV5-1,.,CASSVTGTGHSEQYF,TGCGCCAGCAGCGTCACCGGGACAGGGCATAGCGAGCAGTACTTC
TRBJ2-3,TRBD2,TRBV5-1,.,CASSLELAGGSATDTQYF,TGCGCCAGCAGCTTGGAACTAGCGGGGGGTTCCGCCACAGATACGCAGTATTTT
TRBJ2-5,TRBD1,TRBV6-1,.,CASSHRGRKKETQYF,TGTGCCAGCAGTCACAGGGGGCGAAAAAAGGAGACCCAGTACTTC
TRBJ1-5,.,TRBV19,.,CASSIDQGVGNQPQHF,TGTGCCAGTAGTATAGATCAAGGGGTTGGAAATCAGCCCCAGCATTTT
TRBJ1-1,.,TRBV18,.,CASSTSMNTEAFF,TGTGCCAGCTCTACATCGATGAACACTGAAGCTTTCTTT
TRBJ2-3,TRBD1,TRBV5-6,.,CASSLDIRQGPDTQYF,TGTGCCAGCAGCTTGGATATTAGACAGGGCCCAGATACGCAGTATTTT
TRBJ2-1,TRBD1,TRBV7-2,.,CASSSHRGTYNEQFF,TGTGCCAGCAGCTCCCACAGGGGAACCTACAATGAGCAGTTCTTC
TRBJ2-2,.,TRBV14,few,CASREAGSGELFF,TGTGCCAGCAGGGAGGCGGGATCCGGGGAGCTGTTTTTT
TRBJ2-3,TRBD1,TRBV3-1/TRBV3-2,.,CASSLGPGQGTDTQYF,TGTGCCAGCAGCCTGGGGCCGGGACAGGGAACAGATACGCAGTATTTT
TRBJ1-3,.,TRBV12-3/TRBV12-4,.,CASSYSSGNTIYF,TGTGCCAGCAGTTACAGTTCTGGAAACACCATATATTTT
TRBJ1-5,TRBD1,TRBV4-2,few,CASSPETGTNQPQHF,TGTGCCAGCAGTCCCGAGACAGGGACGAATCAGCCCCAGCATTTT
TRBJ2-7,TRBD1,TRBV18,.,CASSPPGQGAWEQYF,TGTGCCAGCTCACCACCGGGACAGGGGGCGTGGGAGCAGTACTTC
TRBJ1-4,.,TRBV9,.,CASSVGTGEKLFF,TGTGCCAGCAGCGTAGGGACGGGGGAGAAACTGTTTTTT
TRBJ2-7,TRBD2,TRBV5-5,.,CASKVVAGGRYEQYF,TGTGCCAGCAAAGTCGTAGCGGGGGGTCGGTACGAGCAGTACTTC
TRBJ2-5,.,TRBV6-5,once,CASSTDSLGETQYF,TGTGCCAGCAGTACGGACAGCCTGGGGGAGACCCAGTACTTC
TRBJ1-3,.,TRBV5-1,.,CASSPGSGNTIYF,TGCGCCAGCAGCCCGGGCTCTGGAAACACCATATATTTT
TRBJ2-3,.,TRBV6-2/TRBV6-3,.,CASSLGTDTQYF,TGTGCCAGCAGTCTCGGCACAGATACGCAGTATTTT
TRBJ2-3,TRBD1,TRBV7-3,.,CASSSTGGEADTQYF,TGTGCCAGCAGCTCGACAGGGGGCGAGGCAGATACGCAGTATTTT
TRBJ2-2,.,TRBV7-5,few,CARSANPSGNTGELFF,TGTGCCAGAAGCGCTAACCCCTCCGGGAACACCGGGGAGCTGTTTTTT
TRBJ2-1,.,TRBV10-2,.,CASGTSSYNEQFF,TGCGCCAGCGGTACGAGCTCCTACAATGAGCAGTTCTTC
TRBJ1-2,.,TRBV6-6,.,CASSYYRELNGGYTF,TGTGCCAGCAGTTATTACAGGGAACTTAATGGGGGCTACACCTTC
TRBJ2-5,TRBD1,TRBV5-1,.,CASSAGQGYQETQYF,TGCGCCAGCAGCGCCGGACAGGGCTACCAAGAGACCCAGTACTTC
TRBJ2-5,TRBD1,TRBV2,.,CASSYGQGGQETQYF,TGTGCCAGCAGCTACGGACAGGGAGGACAAGAGACCCAGTACTTC
TRBJ1-5,TRBD1,TRBV6-2/TRBV6-3,.,CASSYSPGQGDQPQHF,TGTGCCAGCAGTTACTCCCCGGGACAGGGTGATCAGCCCCAGCATTTT
TRBJ1-1,.,TRBV30,.,CAWSWGVNTEAFF,TGTGCCTGGAGTTGGGGGGTGAACACTGAAGCTTTCTTT
TRBJ2-7,.,TRBV3-1/TRBV3-2,once,CASSVASVYEQYF,TGTGCCAGCAGCGTAGCTAGCGTCTACGAGCAGTACTTC
TRBJ2-5,TRBD2,TRBV5-4,.,CASSPRGAGAKVQYF,TGTGCCAGCAGCCCCCGGGGAGCGGGAGCTAAGGTCCAGTACTTC
TRBJ2-2,TRBD1,TRBV29-1,.,CSVVRQGETGELFF,TGCAGCGTTGTCCGACAGGGGGAAACCGGGGAGCTGTTTTTT
TRBJ1-5,.,TRBV28,.,CASSLFGGVSQPQHF,TGTGCCAGCAGTTTATTCGGCGGGGTGAGTCAGCCCCAGCATTTT
TRBJ2-1,.,TRBV2,.,CASNRVYNEQFF,TGTGCCAGCAACAGAGTCTACAATGAGCAGTTCTTC
TRBJ1-5,.,TRBV10-3,.,CAISEGGGGLQPQHF,TGTGCCATCAGTGAAGGGGGTGGGGGTCTTCAGCCCCAGCATTTT
TRBJ2-7,.,TRBV7-2,once,CASSLETGPSKQYF,TGTGCCAGCAGCTTAGAGACAGGTCCCTCCAAGCAGTACTTC
TRBJ2-7,.,TRBV10-3,.,CAISASGKSSYEQYF,TGTGCCATCAGTGCATCAGGGAAGAGTTCCTACGAGCAGTACTTC
TRBJ1-3,.,TRBV9,once,CASSARNTGNTIYF,TGTGCCAGCAGCGCCCGAAATACAGGAAACACCATATATTTT
TRBJ2-4,TRBD1,TRBV2,few,CASSKTGGQAKNIQYF,TGTGCCAGCAGTAAGACAGGGGGCCAAGCCAAAAACATTCAGTACTTC
TRBJ2-1,.,TRBV7-9,once,CASSLPTSSDEQFF,TGTGCCAGCAGCCTACCAACTAGCAGCGATGAGCAGTTCTTC
TRBJ2-5,.,TRBV6-2/TRBV6-3,.,CASSFRAETQYF,TGTGCCAGCAGTTTTCGCGCTGAGACCCAGTACTTC
TRBJ2-7,TRBD1,TRBV5-1,.,CASSTTGGMDEQYF,TGCGCCAGCAGCACGACAGGGGGCATGGACGAGCAGTACTTC
TRBJ1-6,.,TRBV5-1,once,CASSMASSYNSPLHF,TGCGCCAGCAGCATGGCGAGCTCCTATAATTCACCCCTCCACTTT
TRBJ1-5,.,TRBV27,few,CASSSPRDTGNQPQHF,TGTGCCAGCAGTTCCCCCAGGGACACCGGCAATCAGCCCCAGCATTTT
TRBJ2-3,.,TRBV9,.,CASSVGRAASRTDTQYF,TGTGCCAGCAGCGTAGGTCGAGCGGCCTCTCGCACAGATACGCAGTATTTT
TRBJ1-2,.,TRBV4-3,.,CASSQDIHQGYTF,TGCGCCAGCAGCCAAGATATTCACCAGGGCTACACCTTC
TRBJ2-7,TRBD2,TRBV10-3,.,CAISEGSSGSEQYF,TGTGCCATCAGTGAGGGGTCTAGCGGGAGTGAGCAGTACTTC
TRBJ1-5,TRBD1,TRBV18,.,CASSPGTGSDNQPQHF,TGTGCCAGCTCACCAGGGACAGGGTCTGACAATCAGCCCCAGCATTTT
TRBJ2-1,TRBD2,TRBV7-9,.,CASSLGGGLNEQFF,TGTGCCAGCAGCTTAGGCGGGGGTCTAAATGAGCAGTTCTTC
TRBJ1-3,.,TRBV15,.,CATSRGGAPSSGNTIYF,TGTGCCACCAGCAGGGGGGGGGCGCCGAGCTCTGGAAACACCATATATTTT
TRBJ1-1,.,TRBV6-4,.,CASMLSGDSNTEAFF,TGTGCCAGCATGCTTTCCGGCGACAGCAACACTGAAGCTTTCTTT
TRBJ2-1,.,TRBV9,.,CASSAGGGDEQFF,TGTGCCAGCAGCGCCGGAGGGGGGGATGAGCAGTTCTTC